A selection of T cell receptor beta chains follows, all from one sample in a study of cytomegalovirus exposure and HLA in healthy donors. Assay used: immunoSEQ multiplex PCR; TCRdb lists only in-frame clones, some missing. This table holds some 120,000 clones, roughly two thirds found once. The sample taken for sequencing was PBMCs. The origin of the receptors is a man aged 25 to 40 in good health and CMV-seropositive. Each CDR3 is given with its conserved first and last residue. The order of the fields is CDR3 protein, V gene.

CDR3aa: CASSIRTGGHEQYF; v_gene: TRBV27
CDR3aa: CASSQDAFGETQYF; v_gene: TRBV4-3
CDR3aa: CASSLVGNSYNEQFF; v_gene: TRBV5-1
CDR3aa: CASSVHTTRYATDTQYF; v_gene: TRBV19
CDR3aa: CASSWGLAGSDEQFF; v_gene: TRBV5-8
CDR3aa: CASSLAGGDQNIQYF; v_gene: TRBV11-1
CDR3aa: CASSSGTYNSPLHF; v_gene: TRBV5-6
CDR3aa: CASTGTRTYEQYF; v_gene: TRBV2
CDR3aa: CASSQGPGGGVVDEQFF; v_gene: TRBV4-3
CDR3aa: CASSPRQGANTGKLFF; v_gene: TRBV5-1
CDR3aa: CASKRQSYSNQPQHF; v_gene: TRBV6-5
CDR3aa: CASGEGSSGNTIYF; v_gene: TRBV4-1
CDR3aa: CASSLTQQGTEAFF; v_gene: TRBV16
CDR3aa: CASSPPGGAGNEQFF; v_gene: TRBV7-3
CDR3aa: CSVVRGRGYQETQYF; v_gene: TRBV29-1
CDR3aa: CASSFGGNTVMAKNIQYF; v_gene: TRBV7-9
CDR3aa: CASSLTLLAGVNEQFF; v_gene: TRBV7-3
CDR3aa: CASKVHHYEQYF; v_gene: TRBV6-1
CDR3aa: CASSKARENETQYF; v_gene: TRBV21-1
CDR3aa: CASSRERGFLAYEQYF; v_gene: TRBV4-2
CDR3aa: CASSQASGTGSYEQYF; v_gene: TRBV5-4
CDR3aa: CASRPGTGADTQYF; v_gene: TRBV6-5
CDR3aa: CASSYSPRPSDYEQFF; v_gene: TRBV6-5
CDR3aa: CASPPSRGGRMNTEAFF; v_gene: TRBV28
CDR3aa: CASSPVGQTTDTQYF; v_gene: TRBV18
CDR3aa: CASSQDRVKETQYF; v_gene: TRBV6-1
CDR3aa: CASTPSGVALEKLFF; v_gene: TRBV28
CDR3aa: CASSLVGGEYTEAFF; v_gene: TRBV5-1
CDR3aa: CASSQDLTGTYEQYF; v_gene: TRBV4-1
CDR3aa: CASNRGPQETQYF; v_gene: TRBV28
CDR3aa: CASSLREVGGYTF; v_gene: TRBV7-2
CDR3aa: CASSLGQESYEQYF; v_gene: TRBV28
CDR3aa: CASSRQELETQYF; v_gene: TRBV6-5
CDR3aa: CASSLWEAGHRIYGYTF; v_gene: TRBV5-6
CDR3aa: CASSGAGGETQYF; v_gene: TRBV25-1
CDR3aa: CASSPPSTDTQYF; v_gene: TRBV18
CDR3aa: CASITLSGSPYEQYF; v_gene: TRBV2
CDR3aa: CANSLSLAGSYNEQFF; v_gene: TRBV7-9
CDR3aa: CASSLTGVGTDTQYF; v_gene: TRBV4-1
CDR3aa: CASSKGLAGVTDTQYF; v_gene: TRBV19
CDR3aa: CASSYQGRHNSPLHF; v_gene: TRBV6-5
CDR3aa: CASNTLGQDQPYEQYF; v_gene: TRBV6-9
CDR3aa: CASSLSAGGPYEQYF; v_gene: TRBV5-1